This T cell receptor (beta chain) emerged from a study of CD8+CD57+ T cells in acquired aplastic anemia. Regarding this clonotype: Antigen specificity is unknown.

Germline-derived CDR1 and CDR2 are SGDLS and YYNGEE. The length of the CDR3 is 14 residues. Trimming pared 4 bases from V and 8 bases from J, leaving 17 bases between. For CDR3 and TCR beta VDJ profiling, genomic DNA was the template used. TCRdb ran MiXCR on the reads and lists one entry per CDR3 protein. The data contain 200,000 to 300,000 distinct CDR3 sequences, approximately 86% of them singletons. Individuals selected for sequencing had exhibited CD8+CD57+ cell expansion on flow cytometry. Study outcomes and limitations: Found in both controls and patients were approximately 30 CD8+ CDR3 sequences.

The clonotype was recovered from a human donor with aplastic anemia. Specimen: sorted CD4+, CD8+, or CD8+CD57+ T cells (not recorded which) from PBMCs. V usage is TRBV9 and J usage is TRBJ2-3, with D perhaps matching TRBD1 or TRBD2 (6 bases each). The CDR3 region is CASSLGGGRFTQYF. DNA for the CDR3: TGTGCCAGCAGCTTAGGGGGAGGTCGCTTTACGCAGTATTTT. The entire variable domain, with the rest obtained from reference TRBV9 and TRBJ2-3, is as follows: DSGVTQTPKHLITATGQRVTLRCSPRSGDLSVYWYQQSLDQGLQFLIQYYNGEERAKGNILERFSAQQFPDLHSELNLSSLELGDSALYFCASSLGGGRFTQYFGPGTRLTVL.